This T cell receptor (beta chain) appears in the sequencing data of a study of Ad26.COV2.S vaccination and SARS-CoV-2 variants. CDR1 and CDR2 from the germline V gene are SGDLS and YYNGEE. V lost 5 bases and J lost 1, with 12 bases in between. CDR3 length equals 15 residues. This table comes from immunoSEQ multiplex PCR, and its TCRdb copy is limited to in-frame clones, with some not included. The data show around 350,000 clones, with 92% seen just once and under 5% held by the top ten. The clonotype originates from a human donor who had recovered from COVID-19. Sample: peripheral blood, taken after recovery from COVID-19. The gene calls are TRBV9 and TRBJ2-2; weak D call: TRBD1 (6 bases). In DNA, the CDR3 is TGTGCCAGCAGTGGAACGACAGGGAACACCGGGGAGCTGTTTTTT. It codes for CASSGTTGNTGELFF. The whole variable domain, filled in from reference TRBV9 and TRBJ2-2, reads DSGVTQTPKHLITATGQRVTLRCSPRSGDLSVYWYQQSLDQGLQFLIQYYNGEERAKGNILERFSAQQFPDLHSELNLSSLELGDSALYFCASSGTTGNTGELFFGEGSRLTVL.